This passage covers 10 T cell receptor beta chains from one sample sequenced in a study of OX40 agonist ivuxolimab in advanced cancers. The library was generated by the immunoSEQ multiplex PCR assay. Not all clones reach the TCRdb copy of this immuneACCESS table, which keeps in-frame sequences only. Checked studies attribute under half of the gap to unresolved V genes and leave the rest unexplained. This sample has under 140,000 clones in its table, and more than 70% of those were observed once. The ten top clones hold around 0.27% of the sample. Sequenced material: CD4+ or CD8+ T cells sorted from blood, taken in a trial of the OX40 agonist ivuxolimab. These receptors were obtained from an adult with an advanced solid tumor such as melanoma, head and neck, liver or kidney cancer.

The chain employs TRBV30 and TRBJ2-5, with 10 bases matching TRBD2. The length of the CDR3 is 15 residues. Trimming took 1 base from V and 1 from J; bases not matched to a gene: 3. The V gene's germline CDR1 is GTSNPN and CDR2 SVGIG (reference sequence). The CDR3 loop reads CAWSAQRGGQETQYF. DNA for the CDR3: TGTGCCTGGAGTGCCCAGCGGGGGGGCCAAGAGACCCAGTACTTC.

V is TRBV7-2 and J is TRBJ1-6, with D possibly TRBD1 on 6 matching bases. The V and J ends lost 5 bases and 9 bases respectively, with 20 bases between them. Germline assignment: CDR1 SGHTA and CDR2 FQGNSA. The CDR3 runs to 16 residues. CDR3 sequence (DNA): TGTGCCAGCAGCCCAACAGGGAATAGTGGGAGTTCACCCCTCCACTTT. It yields the protein CASSPTGNSGSSPLHF.

The chain recombines TRBV2 with TRBJ1-5, with D perhaps matching TRBD1 (5 bases). Germline V gene data show CDR1 as SNHLY and CDR2 as FYNNEI. This CDR3 spans 13 amino acids. V lost 5 bases to trimming and J lost 5 bases, with 10 bases between them. Here the CDR3 reads CASSRDGYQPQHF. CDR3 coding DNA: TGTGCCAGCAGTCGGGACGGTTATCAGCCCCAGCATTTT.

This rearrangement joins TRBV27 to TRBJ2-5; D is possibly TRBD2 (6 bases). The CDR3 totals 12 residues. Germline lookup yields CDR1 MNHEY and CDR2 SMNVEV (reference sequence). The germline V and J ends were trimmed by 8 bases and 4 bases, with 11 bases remaining between them. The DNA of the CDR3 is TGTGCCAGCGCGAACGGGAGAGAGACCCAGTACTTC. Its protein product is CASANGRETQYF.

The table lists this clone with a count of one. V is TRBV19 and J is TRBJ2-7; no definite D call. The ends were cut back, 5 bases at V and 2 bases at J, with 4 bases in the middle. This CDR3 comprises 11 residues. In germline, CDR1 is LNHDA, CDR2 SQIVND (reference sequence). The CDR3 region is CASSLAYEQYF. CDR3 sequence (DNA): TGTGCCAGTAGTTTGGCCTACGAGCAGTACTTC. Together with reference TRBV19 and TRBJ2-7, the CDR3 gives the full variable domain: DGGITQSPKYLFRKEGQNVTLSCEQNLNHDAMYWYRQDPGQGLRLIYYSQIVNDFQKGDIAEGYSVSREKKESFPLTVTSAQKNPTAFYLCASSLAYEQYFGPGTRLTVT.

The chain has TRBV7-9 and TRBJ2-3; D may match TRBD1 or TRBD2 (5 bases each). The germline V gene has CDR1 SEHNR and CDR2 FQNEAQ (reference sequence). This CDR3 comprises 15 residues. V lost 4 bases and J lost 0, with 11 bases in between. Here the CDR3 DNA reads TGTGCCAGCAGCTCGAATCGGGACAGCACAGATACGCAGTATTTT. It encodes CASSSNRDSTDTQYF.

The chain is built from TRBV7-9 and TRBJ2-1; D remains unclear. Per the germline V gene, CDR1 is SEHNR and CDR2 is FQNEAQ (reference sequence). The CDR3 is 15 amino acids. Trimming stripped 5 bases from V and 4 bases from J, with 15 bases between. The CDR3: CASSPVAGSYNEQFF. The CDR3 nucleotides read TGTGCCAGCAGCCCCGTAGCCGGGTCGTACAATGAGCAGTTCTTC.

The CDR3 region is CATSRDWVSSEQFF. The CDR3 region has the DNA TGTGCCACCAGCAGAGATTGGGTCTCTAGTGAGCAGTTCTTC. The chain couples TRBV15 to TRBJ2-1; D is undetermined. V was clipped by 0 bases and J by 9 bases, with 12 bases between them. Germline V gives CDR1 LNHNV, CDR2 YYDKDF (reference sequence). This CDR3 comprises 14 residues.

The table lists this clone with a count of one. The rearrangement uses TRBV6-1 and TRBJ2-5; D unclear. Trimming stripped 6 bases from V and 1 base from J, with 9 bases between. This CDR3 has 13 residues. CDR1 and CDR2 from the germline V gene are MNHNS and SASEGT. The CDR3: CASRKSRQETQYF. The CDR3 DNA is TGTGCCAGCAGGAAATCGCGCCAAGAGACCCAGTACTTC.

CDR3 nucleotide sequence: TGCGCCAGCAGCTTGGATCCGGAATACAATGAGCAGTTCTTC. This sequence encodes CASSLDPEYNEQFF. The chain employs TRBV5-1 and TRBJ2-1; D gene ambiguous. The CDR3 is made up of 14 amino acids. Germline CDR1 reads SGHRS; CDR2 reads YFSETQ. V gave up 0 bases and J gave up 4 bases, with 8 bases separating them.